This TCR beta chain was recorded in a study of cytomegalovirus exposure and HLA in healthy donors. Profiled with immunoSEQ multiplex PCR; TCRdb holds only in-frame clones, not every one. The sample consists of hundreds of thousands of clones, roughly 87% of them appearing once. The V end lost 0 bases, the J end lost 1 base, and 14 bases lay between the germline ends. CDR1 MGHRA and CDR2 YSYEKL come from the germline V gene. The CDR3 sequence is 17 residues long. The chain combines TRBV4-1 with TRBJ2-3; D is possibly TRBD1 (5 bases). This receptor was taken from a man younger than 35 in good health and CMV-seropositive. The specimen was PBMCs. For the CDR3, the DNA is TGCGCCAGCAGCCAAGAGGTGCAGGGTCGGGGCACAGATACGCAGTATTTT. Translating gives CASSQEVQGRGTDTQYF.